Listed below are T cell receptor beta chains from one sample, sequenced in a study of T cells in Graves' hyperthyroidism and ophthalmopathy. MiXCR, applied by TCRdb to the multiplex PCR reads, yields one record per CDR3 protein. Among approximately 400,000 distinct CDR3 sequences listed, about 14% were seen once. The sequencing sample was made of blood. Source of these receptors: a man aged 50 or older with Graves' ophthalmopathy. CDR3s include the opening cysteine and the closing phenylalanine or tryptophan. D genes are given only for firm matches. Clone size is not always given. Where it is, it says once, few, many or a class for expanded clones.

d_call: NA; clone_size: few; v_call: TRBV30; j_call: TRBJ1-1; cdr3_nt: TGTGCCTGGACCCGGCATGGGATGAACACTGAAGCTTTCTTT; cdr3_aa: CAWTRHGMNTEAFF
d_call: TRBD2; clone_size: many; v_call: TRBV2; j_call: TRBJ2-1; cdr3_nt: TGTGCCAGCAAGACTAGCGGCAATGAGCAGTTCTTC; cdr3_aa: CASKTSGNEQFF
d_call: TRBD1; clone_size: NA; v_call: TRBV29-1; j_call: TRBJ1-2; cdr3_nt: TGCAGCGTTGCGACAGGGGAATGGGGCTACACCTTC; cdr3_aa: CSVATGEWGYTF
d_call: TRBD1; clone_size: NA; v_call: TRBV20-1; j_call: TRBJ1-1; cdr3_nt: TGCAGTGCTAGAGATATCAGGGGGAGGAACACTGAAGCTTTCTTT; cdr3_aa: CSARDIRGRNTEAFF
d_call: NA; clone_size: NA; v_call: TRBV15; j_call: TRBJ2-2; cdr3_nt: TGTGCCACCAGCAGATCCGCTTGGGGAAACACCGGGGAGCTGTTTTTT; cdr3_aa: CATSRSAWGNTGELFF
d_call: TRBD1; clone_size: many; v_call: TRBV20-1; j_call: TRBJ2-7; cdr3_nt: TGCAGTGCTAGAGAGGGGACAGGGGGCTCCTACGAGCAGTACTTC; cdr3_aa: CSAREGTGGSYEQYF
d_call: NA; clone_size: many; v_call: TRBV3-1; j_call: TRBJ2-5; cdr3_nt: TGTGCCAGCAGCCAAGTTGGTAGGGCAGGGTATGGAAAGACCCAGTACTTC; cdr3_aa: CASSQVGRAGYGKTQYF
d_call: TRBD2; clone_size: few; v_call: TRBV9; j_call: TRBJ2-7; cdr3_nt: TGTGCCAGCAGCCCCACGGGGGGACTAGTCTACGAGCAGTACTTC; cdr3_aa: CASSPTGGLVYEQYF
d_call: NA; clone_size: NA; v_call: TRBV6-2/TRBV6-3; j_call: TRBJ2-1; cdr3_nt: TGTGCCAGCGGCATGACAGGTTGGAGCATTATAAGCTCCTACAATGAGCAGTTCTTC; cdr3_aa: CASGMTGWSIISSYNEQFF
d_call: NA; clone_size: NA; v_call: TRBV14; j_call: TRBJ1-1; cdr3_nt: TGTGCCAGCAGCCATTCGTTGACAGCCGCGAACGCTGAAGCTTTCTTT; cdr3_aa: CASSHSLTAANAEAFF
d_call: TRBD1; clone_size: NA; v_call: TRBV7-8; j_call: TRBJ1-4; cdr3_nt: TGTGCCAGCGGGATCGGGGACAGCCGGGTTAATGAAAAACTGTTTTTT; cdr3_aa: CASGIGDSRVNEKLFF
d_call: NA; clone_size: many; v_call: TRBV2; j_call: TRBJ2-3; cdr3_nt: TGTGCCAGCAAGACAGGCGGCACAGATACGCAGTATTTT; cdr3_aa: CASKTGGTDTQYF
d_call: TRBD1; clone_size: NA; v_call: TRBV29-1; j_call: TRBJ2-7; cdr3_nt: TGCAGCGTCCACCCGGGACAGGGGTCCTACGAGCAGTACTTC; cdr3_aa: CSVHPGQGSYEQYF
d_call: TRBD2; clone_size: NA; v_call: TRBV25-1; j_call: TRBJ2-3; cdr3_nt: TGTGCCTGCAGTGTCCAAAGGGACTACCTTACAGATACGCAGTATTTT; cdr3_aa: CACSVQRDYLTDTQYF
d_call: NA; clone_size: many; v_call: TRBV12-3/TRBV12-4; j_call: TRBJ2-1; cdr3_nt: TGTGCCAGCAGTTTTCGGCTCTCCTACAATGAGCAGTTCTTC; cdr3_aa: CASSFRLSYNEQFF
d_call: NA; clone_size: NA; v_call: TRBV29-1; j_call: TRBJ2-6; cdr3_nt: TGCAGCGTGCTTCGGGGTGACACCAACGTCCTGACTTTC; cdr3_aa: CSVLRGDTNVLTF
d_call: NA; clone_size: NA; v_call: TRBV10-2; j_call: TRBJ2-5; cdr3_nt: TGCGCCAGCAGCAGAGTGAAAGAGACCCAGTACTTC; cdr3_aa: CASSRVKETQYF
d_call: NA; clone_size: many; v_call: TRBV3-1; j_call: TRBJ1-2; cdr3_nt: TGTGCCAGCAGCCGGGCAACAGGGCTGTATGGCTACACCTTC; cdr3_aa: CASSRATGLYGYTF
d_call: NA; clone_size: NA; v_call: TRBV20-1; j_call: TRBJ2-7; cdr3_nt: TGCAGTGCACCCACTAGCTACGAGCAGTACTTC; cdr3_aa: CSAPTSYEQYF
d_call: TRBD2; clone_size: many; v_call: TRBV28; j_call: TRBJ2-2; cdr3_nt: TGTGCCAGCAGTTTAGGATTAGCGGGATATGGGACCGGGGAGCTGTTTTTT; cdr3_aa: CASSLGLAGYGTGELFF
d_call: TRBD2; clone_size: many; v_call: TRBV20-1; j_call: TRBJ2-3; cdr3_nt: TGCAGTGCTAGGAGGGCTAGCGGGCGCACAGATACGCAGTATTTT; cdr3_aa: CSARRASGRTDTQYF
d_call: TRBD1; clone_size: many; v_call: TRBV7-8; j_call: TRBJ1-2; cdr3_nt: TGTGCCAGCAGCTTAAAGGGGGCAGGTGGCTACACCTTC; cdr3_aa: CASSLKGAGGYTF
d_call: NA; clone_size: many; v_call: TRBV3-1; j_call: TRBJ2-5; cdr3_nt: TGTGCCAGCAGCCAAGATCAAGGCTATCCACAAGAGACCCAGTACTTC; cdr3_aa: CASSQDQGYPQETQYF
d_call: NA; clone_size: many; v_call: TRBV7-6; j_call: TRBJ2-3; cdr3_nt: TGTGCCAGCAGCCCGGTACGGGGAAGCACAGATACGCAGTATTTT; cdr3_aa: CASSPVRGSTDTQYF
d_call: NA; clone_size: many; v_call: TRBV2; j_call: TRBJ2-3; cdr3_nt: TGTGCCACCGTGACAAAAACAGATACGCAGTATTTT; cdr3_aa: CATVTKTDTQYF
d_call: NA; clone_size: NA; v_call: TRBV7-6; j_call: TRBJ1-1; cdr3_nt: TGTGCCAGCAGGGGGATCATGAACACTGAAGCTTTCTTT; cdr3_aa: CASRGIMNTEAFF
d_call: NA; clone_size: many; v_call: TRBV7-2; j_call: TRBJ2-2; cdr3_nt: TGTGCCAGCAGCTTAGAAGTACGGGCCCGGGAGCTGTTTTTT; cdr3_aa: CASSLEVRARELFF
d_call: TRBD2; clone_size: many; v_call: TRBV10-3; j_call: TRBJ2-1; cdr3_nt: TGTGCCATCAGTGAGAGTCTAGGGACTAGCGGGTCCAATGAGCAGTTCTTC; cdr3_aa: CAISESLGTSGSNEQFF
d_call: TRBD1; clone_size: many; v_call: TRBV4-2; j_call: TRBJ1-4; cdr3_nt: TGTGCCAGCAGCCAGCTGACAGGGGAGGGTGAAAAACTGTTTTTT; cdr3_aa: CASSQLTGEGEKLFF
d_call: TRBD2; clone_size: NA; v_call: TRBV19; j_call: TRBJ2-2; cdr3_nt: TGTGCCAGTAGTAAAGGGACTAGCGGGGCTTCGAACACCGGGGAGCTGTTTTTT; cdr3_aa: CASSKGTSGASNTGELFF
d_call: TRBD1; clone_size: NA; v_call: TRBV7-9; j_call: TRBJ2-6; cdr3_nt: TGTGCCAGCAGCGCACAGGGGGCGCTTGGGGCCAACGTCCTGACTTTC; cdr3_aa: CASSAQGALGANVLTF
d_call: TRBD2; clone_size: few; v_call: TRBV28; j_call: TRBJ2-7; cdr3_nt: TGTGCCAGCAGCCAAACCGGGACTAGCGGGAGCTACGAGCAGTACTTC; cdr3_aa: CASSQTGTSGSYEQYF
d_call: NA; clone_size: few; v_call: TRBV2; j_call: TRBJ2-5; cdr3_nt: TGTGCCAGCAGGGAGACTATCATCCCCGGGGAGACCCGGTACTTC; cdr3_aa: CASRETIIPGETRYF
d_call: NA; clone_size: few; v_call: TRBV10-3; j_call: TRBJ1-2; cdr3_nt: TGTGCCATCAGTGCGGCTAACTATGGCTACACCTTC; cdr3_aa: CAISAANYGYTF
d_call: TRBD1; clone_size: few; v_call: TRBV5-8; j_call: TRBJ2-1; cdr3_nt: TGTGCCAGCAGCACTGGACAGGGGGGCTACAATGAGCAGTTCTTC; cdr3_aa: CASSTGQGGYNEQFF
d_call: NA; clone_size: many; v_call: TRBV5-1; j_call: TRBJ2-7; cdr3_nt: TGCGCCAGCAGCTTTTCAGGGCAGCCAGACTACGAGCAGTACTTC; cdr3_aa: CASSFSGQPDYEQYF
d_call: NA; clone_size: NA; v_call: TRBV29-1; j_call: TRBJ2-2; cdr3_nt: TGCAGCGTTGCCCCAGATATTTACACCAGGGAGCTGTTTTTT; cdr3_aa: CSVAPDIYTRELFF
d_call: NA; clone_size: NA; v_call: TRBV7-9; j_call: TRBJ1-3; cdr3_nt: TGTGCCAGCAGACAAGGGGATTCGGGAAACACCATATATTTT; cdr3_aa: CASRQGDSGNTIYF
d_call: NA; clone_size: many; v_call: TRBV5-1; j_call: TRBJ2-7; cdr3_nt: TGCGCCAGCAGGAACAGTCTCTCCTACGAGCAGTACTTC; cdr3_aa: CASRNSLSYEQYF
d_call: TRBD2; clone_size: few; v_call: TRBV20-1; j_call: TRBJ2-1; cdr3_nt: TGCAGTGCTAGAGCTAATCTGGGACTAGCGGGAGGGGTAATCTACAATGAGCAGTTCTTC; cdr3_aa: CSARANLGLAGGVIYNEQFF
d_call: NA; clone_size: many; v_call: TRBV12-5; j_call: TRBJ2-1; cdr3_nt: TGTGCTAGTGGTTTCGGCAGCGGAACCCACAATGAGCAGTTCTTC; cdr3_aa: CASGFGSGTHNEQFF
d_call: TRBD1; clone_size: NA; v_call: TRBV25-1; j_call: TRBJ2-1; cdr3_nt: TGTGCCAGCAGGACGAGGGGGCAGATCTACAATGAGCAGTTCTTC; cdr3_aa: CASRTRGQIYNEQFF
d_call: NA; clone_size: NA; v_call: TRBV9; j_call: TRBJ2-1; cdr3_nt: TGTGCCAGCAGCGGGGCGGGATCGGTCAATGAGCAGTTCTTC; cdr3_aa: CASSGAGSVNEQFF
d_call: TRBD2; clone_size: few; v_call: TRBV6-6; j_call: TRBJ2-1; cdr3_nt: TGTGCCAGCAGTTACGGGACTAGCGTTCTCTCTTTGGATGAGCAGTTCTTC; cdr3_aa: CASSYGTSVLSLDEQFF
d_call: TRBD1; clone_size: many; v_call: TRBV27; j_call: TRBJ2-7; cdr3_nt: TGTGCCAGCAGCCGTGGGACAGAAACCTACGAGCAGTACTTC; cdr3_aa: CASSRGTETYEQYF
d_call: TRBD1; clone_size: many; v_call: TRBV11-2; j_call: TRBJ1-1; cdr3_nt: TGTGCCAGCAGCAGACAGGGAAATTCGGCTGAAGCTTTCTTT; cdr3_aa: CASSRQGNSAEAFF